Given below is one T cell receptor (beta chain) in context. What it binds is not known. CD8 cells classed as naive were CD45RO-negative and positively selected for CCR7, excluding terminally differentiated effector memory CD45RA+ cells. CDR3 length: 15 amino acids. V was pared by 1 base and J by 11 bases, with 9 bases of the junction left unmatched. CDR1 and CDR2 (germline): MGHRA, YSYEKL. TCRdb keeps only in-frame clones here, not all; method: immunoSEQ multiplex PCR. The table includes millions of clones, about 95% detected once. This entry is derived from a study of shared clonotypes between healthy human individuals. Whole-study findings and limits: Sequencing of the sorted subsets was shown by rarefaction to be incomplete despite large depth. An expected dependence of interdonor clonotype sharing on sequencing depth was noted. Sample collection involved blood only; tissue repertoires are likely different.

The material sequenced was naive CD8+ T cells sorted from blood. V gene TRBV4-1 combines with J gene TRBJ1-4; 8 nucleotides align to TRBD1. This receptor was taken from a man aged 18 to 30 in good health. The CDR3 region is CASSQVTGVPPKLFF. Written as DNA, the CDR3 is TGCGCCAGCAGCCAAGTGACAGGGGTCCCTCCGAAACTGTTTTTT.